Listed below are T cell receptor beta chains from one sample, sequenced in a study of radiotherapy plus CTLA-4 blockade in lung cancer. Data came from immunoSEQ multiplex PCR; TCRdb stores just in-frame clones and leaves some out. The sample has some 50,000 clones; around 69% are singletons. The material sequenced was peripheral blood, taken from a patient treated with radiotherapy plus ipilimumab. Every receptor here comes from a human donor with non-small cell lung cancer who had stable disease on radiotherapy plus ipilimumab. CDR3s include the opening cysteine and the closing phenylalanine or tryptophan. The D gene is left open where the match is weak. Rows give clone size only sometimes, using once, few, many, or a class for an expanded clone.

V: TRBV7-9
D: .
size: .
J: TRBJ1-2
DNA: TGTGCCAGCAGCTTACAGCGGACTAACTATGGCTACACCTTC
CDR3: CASSLQRTNYGYTF

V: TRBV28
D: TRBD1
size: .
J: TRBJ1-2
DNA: TGTGCCAGCATTAGTACAGGGGCTGGCTACACCTTC
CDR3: CASISTGAGYTF

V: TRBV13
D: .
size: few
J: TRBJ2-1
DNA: TGTGCCAGCAGCTTTCGTGGGAGGGGGAATGAGCAGTTCTTC
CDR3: CASSFRGRGNEQFF

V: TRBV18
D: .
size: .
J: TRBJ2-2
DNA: TGTGCCAGCTCGCTCTATACAGGGGAGCTGTTTTTT
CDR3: CASSLYTGELFF

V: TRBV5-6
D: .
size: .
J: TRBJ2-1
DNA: TGTGCCAGCAGCTTGGCCCCGGGATCACTGTTCTCCTACAATGAGCAGTTCTTC
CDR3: CASSLAPGSLFSYNEQFF

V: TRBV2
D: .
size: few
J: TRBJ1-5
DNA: TGTGCCAGCACACGGAGCAATCAGCCCCAGCATTTT
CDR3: CASTRSNQPQHF

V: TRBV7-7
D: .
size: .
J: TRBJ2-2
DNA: TGTGCCAGCAGCTCGACCAACACCGGGGAGCTGTTTTTT
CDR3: CASSSTNTGELFF

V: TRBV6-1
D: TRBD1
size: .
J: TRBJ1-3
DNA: TGTGCCAGCAGTGAAGGTTCAGGGGGAAGTGTAAGAAACACCATATATTTT
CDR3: CASSEGSGGSVRNTIYF

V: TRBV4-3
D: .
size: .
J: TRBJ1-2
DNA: TGCGCCAGCAGCCAAGGGACACTCGACTATGGCTACACCTTC
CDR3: CASSQGTLDYGYTF

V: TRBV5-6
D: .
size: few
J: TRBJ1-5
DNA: TGTGCCAGCAGCTTGGGCCCGGGGGGCTCTATGGGCAATCAGCCCCAGCATTTT
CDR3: CASSLGPGGSMGNQPQHF

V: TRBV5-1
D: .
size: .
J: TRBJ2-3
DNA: TGCGCCAGCATGGGAGTTACTAGCACAGATACGCAGTATTTT
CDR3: CASMGVTSTDTQYF

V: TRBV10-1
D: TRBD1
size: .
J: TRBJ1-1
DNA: TGCGCCAGCAGTGCGGGGACAGGGGGCTCTGAAGCTTTCTTT
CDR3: CASSAGTGGSEAFF

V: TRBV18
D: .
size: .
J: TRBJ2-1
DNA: TGTGCCAGCTCATCCCAGGGGACCAATTCCTACAATGAGCAGTTCTTC
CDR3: CASSSQGTNSYNEQFF

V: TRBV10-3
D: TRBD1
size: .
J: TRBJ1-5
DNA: TGTGCCATCAGGGGACAGCAGGACAATCAGCCCCAGCATTTT
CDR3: CAIRGQQDNQPQHF

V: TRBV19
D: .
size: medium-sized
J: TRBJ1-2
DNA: TGTGCCAGTAGTAGAGCCTCCGACGGAAACTATGGCTACACCTTC
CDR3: CASSRASDGNYGYTF

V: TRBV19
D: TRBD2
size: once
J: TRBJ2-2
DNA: TGTGCCAGTAGTATCCCAGCGGGACTAGCGGGGTTCGGAGAGCTGTTTTTT
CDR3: CASSIPAGLAGFGELFF